This TCR beta chain was captured in a study of shared clonotypes between healthy human individuals (dated by TCRdb to the early 2020s). About the full investigation: The cohort included a few men and a couple of women between 18 and 49 years of age. To estimate repertoire size and how much clonotypes are shared between individuals, the study performed deep sequencing of blood TCR repertoires from five healthy adults. Leukapheresis yielded between about 0.94 and 8.9 billion PBMCs per donor. To increase sequencing depth and limit assay-specific biases, different laboratories used diverse techniques to prepare libraries and sequence TCR repertoires. Per donor, three plates each were used for CD4 naive and CD4 memory, two for CD8 naive, and one for CD8 memory.

Results and caveats for the whole study, not just this receptor: Incomplete sequencing was indicated by rarefaction of sorted-subset datasets, despite the large sequencing depth. The genetic and exposure-history diversity represented was limited by the small number of donors. Compared with non-shared clonotypes, the clonotypes found in all four sorted-subset donors had higher generation probabilities. Sharing across a few donors was observed for around 5% of naive CD4, less than 4% of naive CD8, over 2% of memory CD4, and roughly 0.43% of memory CD8 clonotypes. Pairwise subsampling led to the expectation that sequencing depth would affect the degree of clonotype sharing among donors. Estimated clonotype richness was generally larger for naive than for memory subsets. Sampling was restricted to blood, and TCR repertoires in tissues likely differ from the TCR repertoires found in blood.

Donors were healthy HIV-negative adults with no recently reported acute infections or vaccinations. Every donor was a Caucasian adult living in Nashville, Tennessee, USA. CD8 memory samples were composed of magnetically selected CD45RO+ cells combined with CCR7-negative CD45RA+ effector memory (TemRA) cells. Blood was obtained by leukapheresis, after which PBMCs were separated by Ficoll-Histopaque density gradient centrifugation and cryopreserved in liquid nitrogen vapor phase. Purity and quantity of every magnetically sorted T cell population were checked by analytical flow cytometry. Genomic DNA was isolated from every sorted fraction and measured by UV absorbance on a Nanodrop 2000c. TCR CDR3 regions were amplified from genomic DNA by multiplex PCR using the deep immunoSEQ assay. Extracted genomic DNA from each cell subset was spread evenly across all wells of several immunoSEQ 96-well plates, with each plate serving as a replicate. Each replicate PCR for sorted subsets received 200 ng genomic DNA, equal to roughly 30,000 T cell genomes. Purified libraries were measured with a Qubit 3.0 fluorometer, size-checked on a Bioanalyzer 2100, and measured again with the KAPA Library Quantification kit. Each immunoSEQ 96-well plate was sequenced on its own single-read 150-cycle Illumina NextSeq 550 flow cell. The original methods were these. Because the immunoSEQ output held only junctional sequences and lacked quality scores, the filtering could not match the filtering applied to full-length reads. To assign V/J genes and CDR3, sequences were annotated against IMGT germline references using PyIR, a Python wrapper for IgBLAST v1.9. Reads were removed for weak V/J assignments (E-value above 1e-6), missing CDR3, stop codons, out-of-frame junctions, or ambiguous translated residues. A V3J clonotype was defined by an identical inferred V gene, J gene, and CDR3 amino acid sequence. Percentage overlap between repertoires was computed as shared unique clonotypes divided by the size of the smaller repertoire. Three approaches were used to assess repertoire richness: RTK rarefaction, the Chao1 estimator, and Recon v2.1 estimates of unobserved clonotypes. Generation probabilities for all TCRbeta clonotypes obtained by the gDNA method from a few donors were computed using OLGA. Here the immuneACCESS table is served through TCRdb, limited to in-frame sequences with V and J called. Missing clones are a known gap in these copies; in checked studies unresolved V genes cover under half, and the rest lacks a known reason. V and J calls and clone size are those listed in that table; D and trimming were worked out from the DNA. The sample contains about 380,000 clones, 95% to 97% of them found a single time. The ten largest clones represent around 0.3% of the sample.

Worth noting for this clone: Its antigen specificity is not known. No base qualities exist here, and no much larger clone lies one base off it.

Taken from the germline V gene, the CDR1 and CDR2 loops are SGHRS and YFSETQ. The cysteine opens and the phenylalanine closes a CDR3 of 15 amino acids. The CDR3 DNA has 45 bases and is translated from base 1. V and J lose 2 bases and 3 bases, and a span of 14 bases separates them. The sample taken for sequencing was memory CD8+ T cells sorted from blood. The sample's cell subset or site label, in plain terms: CD45RO+ cells pooled with CCR7-negative TemRA cells. This TCR was sampled from a man aged 25-45 years in good health. The rearranged chain carries TRBV5-1 and TRBJ2-5, with an unclear D gene assignment. The nucleotides are TGCGCCAGCAGCTTAATATTGGGCTCGAAAGAGACCCAGTACTTC. This is translated as CASSLILGSKETQYF. When the CDR3 is completed using the reference TRBV5-1 and TRBJ2-5 genes on either side, the full variable domain is KAGVTQTPRYLIKTRGQQVTLSCSPISGHRSVSWYQQTPGQGLQFLFEYFSETQRNKGNFPGRFSGRQFSNSRSEMNVSTLELGDSALYLCASSLILGSKETQYFGPGTRLLVL.